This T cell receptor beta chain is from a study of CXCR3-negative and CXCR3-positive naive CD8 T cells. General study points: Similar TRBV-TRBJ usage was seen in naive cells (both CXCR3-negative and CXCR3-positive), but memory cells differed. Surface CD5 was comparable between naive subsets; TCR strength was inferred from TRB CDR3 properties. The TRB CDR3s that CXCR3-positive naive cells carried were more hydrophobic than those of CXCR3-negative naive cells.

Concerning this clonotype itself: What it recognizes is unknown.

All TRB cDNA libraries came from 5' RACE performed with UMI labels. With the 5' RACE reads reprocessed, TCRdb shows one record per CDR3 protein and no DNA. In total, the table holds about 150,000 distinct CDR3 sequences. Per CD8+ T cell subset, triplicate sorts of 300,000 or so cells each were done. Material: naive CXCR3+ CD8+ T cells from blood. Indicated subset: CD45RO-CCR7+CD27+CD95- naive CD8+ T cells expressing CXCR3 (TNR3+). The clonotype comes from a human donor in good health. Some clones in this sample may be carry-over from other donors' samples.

The CDR3 loop reads CASSLNGGDYEQYF. This chain links TRBV5-1 with TRBJ2-7; TCRdb names TRBD1, which stays unverified in the absence of DNA. The germline gives CDR1 SGHRS, CDR2 YFSETQ. This CDR3 comprises 14 residues.